Given below is one T cell receptor (beta chain) in context. The antigen remains undetermined. The sample is drawn from a study of OX40 agonist ivuxolimab in advanced cancers. As for the study in general: Subjects had a mean age of 60 years, with a range of about 23 to 90; less than 90% were male.

Study outcomes and limitations: Patients who responded partially at 0.1-3.0 mg/kg showed clonal expansion ranking among the lowest. CD4+ and CD8+ blood T cells expanded clonally by week 6 at 0.1 to 3.0 mg/kg.

The V and J ends lost 1 base and 5 bases respectively, with 8 bases between them. CDR1 LNHDA and CDR2 SQIVND come from the germline V gene (reference sequence). CDR3 size: 13 residues. Clones were sequenced by immunoSEQ multiplex PCR, and TCRdb holds only the in-frame ones, with some missing. The data hold about 46,000 clones, with roughly 90% observed a single time. Excluded were patients having autoimmune disease history or systemic immunosuppression. The gene calls are TRBV19 and TRBJ1-1; possibly TRBD1 for D (5 bases). Sequencing used CD4+ or CD8+ T cells sorted from blood, obtained in a trial of the OX40 agonist ivuxolimab. This TCR came from an adult with an advanced solid tumor such as melanoma, head and neck, liver or kidney cancer. The CDR3 coding sequence is TGTGCCAGTAGTATAGGGGGGGGGACTGAAGCTTTCTTT. This encodes CASSIGGGTEAFF.